This entry concerns a single TCR beta chain. The antigen remains undetermined. This entry is derived from a study of beta chain features in type 1 diabetes. Every isolated RNA sample was fully reverse transcribed, so sequencing captured expressed TCRB transcripts. Assay used: immunoSEQ multiplex PCR; TCRdb lists only in-frame clones, some missing. This sample yields a few hundred thousand clones, of which more than 9.5% are seen a single time; about 0.014% belongs to the top ten. Study-wide results and caveats: All four CD4+ subsets from Type 1 diabetes patients carried moderately but significantly shorter TCRB CDR3s.

The germline CDR1 and CDR2 sequences are LGHNA and YNFKEQ. V dropped 3 bases and J dropped 7; count of bases not matched to a gene: 9. The CDR3 has 15 amino acids. The receptor was derived from a woman younger than 45 in good health. Sequencing input: naive CD4+ T cells from blood. The chain employs TRBV4-2 and TRBJ2-7; 10 positions agree with TRBD2. CDR3 loop: CASSQQTSGQGEQYF. The CDR3 DNA is TGTGCCAGCAGCCAGCAGACTAGCGGGCAGGGGGAGCAGTACTTC.